This T cell receptor beta chain was sequenced in a study of glioma-infiltrating T cells after dendritic cell vaccination. Study-wide context: Dendritic cell vaccination trial patients had either newly diagnosed or recurrent glioblastoma. Three intradermal dendritic cell vaccine injections were given every two weeks.

Amplification used 60 V beta primers and 13 J beta primers. Libraries were prepared by immunoSEQ multiplex PCR; TCRdb keeps only in-frame clonotypes and omits some of them. Altogether fewer than 90,000 clones are present, roughly 87% being singletons, with the ten largest covering about 6.8%. Time point denoted: after dendritic cell vaccination, including at tumor progression/relapse. The CDR3 sequence is 17 residues long. V trimming: 4 bases; J trimming: 6 bases; junction bases outside the gene matches: 7. The germline CDR1 and CDR2 sequences are MNHNS and SASEGT. The source of this sequence is a human donor with glioblastoma. Sequenced material: blood, taken after dendritic cell vaccination. This chain links TRBV6-1 with TRBJ2-1, with 15 bases lining up with TRBD2. CDR3: CASSARTSGGATNEQFF. In DNA form, the CDR3 reads TGTGCCAGCAGTGCTAGGACTAGCGGGGGGGCAACCAATGAGCAGTTCTTC.